These 31 T cell receptor beta chains were all obtained from the same sample, sequenced in a study of Graves' ophthalmopathy and Graves' hyperthyroidism. The sequenced template was RNA, covering the TCR beta CDR3 region. Second-round multiplex PCR came after a first-round RT-PCR that employed HTBI primers. A single record per CDR3 protein comes from TCRdb applying MiXCR to the multiplex PCR reads. The data contain over a million distinct CDR3 sequences, about 36% of them seen just once; the ten biggest clones take up 8.5% to 14%. The sample taken for sequencing was peripheral blood or thyroid tissue (not recorded which). These receptors were collected from an adult man with Graves' hyperthyroidism.

This clonotype was seen at least ten times. The rearrangement links TRBV14 to TRBJ2-7; 7 nucleotides match TRBD2. Per germline, CDR1 SGHDN and CDR2 FVKESK. V lost 4 bases, J lost 5 bases, and 8 bases stayed unmatched. The CDR3 runs to 14 residues. CDR3 bases: TGTGCCAGCAGCCCCGCGGGAGCTTTCCACGAGCAGTACTTC. Its protein product is CASSPAGAFHEQYF.

The chain is built from TRBV4-2 and TRBJ1-1; 8 bases are shared with TRBD1. V shed 3 bases, J shed 5 bases, and the junction held 5 bases outside the gene matches. The length of the CDR3 is 14 residues. From germline, CDR1 is LGHNA and CDR2 YNFKEQ. This CDR3 reads CASSHADRGTEAFF. Here the CDR3 DNA reads TGTGCCAGCAGCCACGCCGACAGGGGTACTGAAGCTTTCTTT.

Worth noting for this clonotype: Without the conserved terminal phenylalanine or tryptophan, this CDR3 likely stems from a read error. It is unclear where the CDR3 begins or ends on the DNA, so no DNA is shown, and the CDR3 is as TCRdb lists it. This chain links TRBV20-1 with TRBJ2-2; the D call in the table, TRBD1, was not verified against the DNA. Germline CDR1 DFQATT, CDR2 SNEGSKA (reference sequence). The CDR3 contains 9 residues when both ends are counted. The CDR3 here is CSASSGTGA.

This clonotype was recorded many times. V usage is TRBV5-1 and J usage is TRBJ2-5; D call uncertain. Trimming cost V 3 bases and J 2 bases, with 8 bases left between them. Germline assignment: CDR1 SGHRS and CDR2 YFSETQ. The CDR3 is made up of 13 amino acids. This CDR3 is CASSWSVQETQYF. The CDR3 nucleotides are TGCGCCAGCAGCTGGTCAGTACAAGAGACCCAGTACTTC. The full variable domain, with the rest looked up from reference TRBV5-1 and TRBJ2-5, is KAGVTQTPRYLIKTRGQQVTLSCSPISGHRSVSWYQQTPGQGLQFLFEYFSETQRNKGNFPGRFSGRQFSNSRSEMNVSTLELGDSALYLCASSWSVQETQYFGPGTRLLVL.

This chain uses TRBV7-8 with TRBJ2-7; TRBD2 aligns across 8 bases. The tail of the sequence fits TRBJ2-1 better, so the J call may be wrong. The CDR3 is 15 residues long. Germline values: CDR1 SGHVS, CDR2 FQNEAQ. The CDR3 DNA reads TGTGCCAGCAGAGATACTAGCGGAAAGTACAATGAGCAGTTCTTC. This codes for CASRDTSGKYNEQFF.

The V gene is TRBV20-1, the J gene TRBJ2-5; D is perhaps TRBD1 or TRBD2 (5 bases each). The ends were cut back, 5 bases at V and 5 bases at J, with 18 bases in the middle. Per germline, CDR1 DFQATT and CDR2 SNEGSKA (reference sequence). The length of the CDR3 is 14 residues. DNA for the CDR3: TGCAGTGCTCCTACTAGGTTGGGGGTGGAGACCCAGTACTTC. It translates to CSAPTRLGVETQYF.

The chain employs TRBV20-1 and TRBJ2-7; no clear D. Germline CDR1 is DFQATT and CDR2 is SNEGSKA (reference sequence). V gave up 3 bases and J gave up 5 bases, with 11 bases separating them. The CDR3 spans 12 residues. CDR3 in DNA: TGCAGTGCTAGTGAGCGAGGTCACGAGCAGTACTTC. The encoded protein is CSASERGHEQYF.

V gene TRBV9 combines with J gene TRBJ2-2; maybe TRBD2 (5 bases). With 3 bases removed from V and 4 bases from J, the gap between germline ends came to 10 bases. Germline loops: CDR1 SGDLS, CDR2 YYNGEE. This CDR3 region has 14 residues. CDR3 region: CASSEVGGTGELFF. CDR3 coding DNA: TGTGCCAGCAGCGAGGTTGGAGGCACCGGGGAGCTGTTTTTT.

The rearrangement links TRBV6-6 to TRBJ1-2, with TRBD1 matching 8 bases. J gave up 3 bases and V 6 bases, and 21 bases lay outside the gene matches. Germline CDR1 MNHNY, CDR2 SVGAGI (reference sequence). The CDR3 loop spans 19 amino acids. The CDR3 DNA is TGTGCCAGCAGCCAAGATTCCCTGTTCGCGGACAGGGACTACTATGGCTACACCTTC. Protein sequence: CASSQDSLFADRDYYGYTF.

This chain joins TRBV6-5 and TRBJ2-7, with 12 bases aligning to TRBD1. The CDR3 covers 14 residues. Trimming at V came to 7 bases and at J to 7 bases, leaving 8 bases not matched to a gene. Germline V CDR1 and CDR2: MNHEY, SVGAGI. CDR3: CASNTGTGGWEQYF. The DNA for the CDR3 is TGTGCCAGCAACACCGGGACAGGGGGCTGGGAGCAGTACTTC.

This clonotype came up a few times. The J gene is TRBJ1-4, the V gene TRBV4-1; 7 nucleotides match TRBD1. The junction had 4 bases not matched to a gene; V was cut back by 0 bases and J by 3 bases. Germline CDR1 reads MGHRA; CDR2 reads YSYEKL. CDR3 size: 16 residues. CDR3 DNA: TGCGCCAGCAGCCAAGAGTCAGGGGGGGCTAATGAAAAACTGTTTTTT. Its translation: CASSQESGGANEKLFF.

This clonotype was seen many times. The gene calls are TRBV2 and TRBJ2-7; TRBD1 matches 9 bases. V shed 10 bases, J shed 2 bases, and the junction held 12 bases outside the gene matches. This CDR3 has 15 amino acids. Germline V gene data show CDR1 as SNHLY and CDR2 as FYNNEI. CDR3 sequence (DNA): TGTGCCACCACGAGTTGGGACAGGGAGGCCTACGAGCAGTACTTC. The encoded protein is CATTSWDREAYEQYF.

The chain is built from TRBV7-8 and TRBJ1-5; a weak D match, TRBD1 (6 bases). The germline V gene encodes CDR1 SGHVS and CDR2 FQNEAQ. Trimming removed 5 bases from V and 14 bases from J, with 13 bases in between. The CDR3 is 11 amino acids. CDR3 region: CASSVGQIEHF. The CDR3 bases are TGTGCCAGCAGCGTTGGACAGATCGAGCATTTT.

The table lists this clonotype with many counts. The chain joins TRBV7-9 to TRBJ2-6; no clear D. Trimming shortened V by 4 bases and J by 0 bases, and 4 bases separated the two germline ends. CDR1 is SEHNR and CDR2 is FQNEAQ in the germline V gene (reference sequence). The CDR3 sequence is 14 residues long. CDR3: CASSSSSGANVLTF. The CDR3 DNA reads as TGTGCCAGCAGCTCCTCCTCTGGGGCCAACGTCCTGACTTTC. The full variable domain, its missing parts supplied by reference TRBV7-9 and TRBJ2-6, is DTGVSQNPRHKITKRGQNVTFRCDPISEHNRLYWYRQTLGQGPEFLTYFQNEAQLEKSRLLSDRFSAERPKGSFSTLEIQRTEQGDSAMYLCASSSSSGANVLTFGAGSRLTVL.

This clonotype showed up many times. CDR3 in DNA: TGTGCCAGCAGCTTGATGGGACAGTTCGATCAGCCCCAGCATTTT. This encodes CASSLMGQFDQPQHF. The chain employs TRBV5-5 and TRBJ1-5; 7 nucleotides match TRBD1. Looked up from germline, CDR1 is SGHKS and CDR2 is YYEKEE (reference sequence). The CDR3 totals 15 residues. The V and J ends lost 1 base and 5 bases, in that order; junction bases with no gene match: 6.

V is TRBV7-6 and J is TRBJ2-1, with D unresolved. Trimming stripped 5 bases from V and 6 bases from J, with 11 bases between. From germline, CDR1 is SGHVS and CDR2 FNYEAQ. This CDR3 region has 13 residues. CDR3 protein: CASSPRLGNEQFF. The CDR3 DNA reads as TGTGCCAGCAGCCCCCGACTCGGCAATGAGCAGTTCTTC.

The sample holds a few counts of this clonotype. V usage is TRBV4-1 and J usage is TRBJ2-7; possible D gene TRBD1, 6 bases. Germline loops: CDR1 MGHRA, CDR2 YSYEKL. Trimming removed 0 bases from V and 0 bases from J, with 15 bases in between. The length of the CDR3 is 17 residues. The CDR3 sequence: CASSQDPGDVSSYEQYF. The CDR3 DNA reads TGCGCCAGCAGCCAAGATCCAGGGGATGTTAGCTCCTACGAGCAGTACTTC.

This rearrangement joins TRBV10-3 to TRBJ1-1; D ambiguous. CDR3 length: 18 residues. V shed 10 bases and J shed 4 bases, with 31 bases lying between them. CDR1 ENHRY and CDR2 SYGVKD come from the germline V gene. DNA of the CDR3: TGTGCCAGCAGCTTACCCACTAGCGGGAGGGCGGCGCGCACTGAAGCTTTCTTT. As protein: CASSLPTSGRAARTEAFF.

This clonotype was detected many times. J is TRBJ2-7 and V is TRBV6-6; D uncertain. Between the trimmed V and J ends, which lost 2 bases and 0 bases, there was a span of 8 bases. CDR3 length: 14 residues. Germline CDR1 MNHNY, CDR2 SVGAGI (reference sequence). CDR3 DNA sequence: TGTGCCAGCAGTTACAGGGCGAGCTCCTACGAGCAGTACTTC. Its protein product is CASSYRASSYEQYF.

There are many counts of this clonotype. CDR3 in amino acids: CASSLGTGLRQPQHF. The CDR3 DNA is TGTGCCAGCAGCTTAGGGACAGGGTTACGGCAGCCCCAGCATTTT. V usage is TRBV7-2 and J usage is TRBJ1-5, with TRBD1 matching over 8 bases. The CDR3 sequence is 15 residues long. V shed 1 base and J 7 bases; nucleotides not matched to a gene: 6. The germline V gene encodes CDR1 SGHTA and CDR2 FQGNSA.

This clonotype was counted a few times. This chain joins TRBV5-1 and TRBJ2-7; maybe TRBD2 (5 bases). Germline assignment: CDR1 SGHRS and CDR2 YFSETQ. The CDR3 length is 15 residues. The ends were cut back, 1 base at V and 5 bases at J, with 16 bases in the middle. This CDR3 is CASSLNHIGMNEQYF. The CDR3 nucleotides read TGCGCCAGCAGCTTGAACCACATCGGGATGAACGAGCAGTACTTC.

About this clonotype itself: This may come from a read error, since a much larger clone is one base off. This chain joins TRBV7-9 and TRBJ2-7; D possibly corresponds to TRBD1 (7 bases). The length of the CDR3 is 16 residues. CDR1 and CDR2 (germline): SEHNR, FQNEAQ (reference sequence). Trimming cost V 6 bases and J 2 bases, with 20 bases left between them. In DNA form, the CDR3 reads TGTGCCAGCAGAACCCAGGGGGGTTCGTCGGCCTACGAGCAGTACTTC. Protein sequence: CASRTQGGSSAYEQYF.

The rearrangement joins TRBV4-3 to TRBJ1-5; D is undetermined. Germline values: CDR1 LGHNA, CDR2 YSLEER. V was shortened by 0 bases and J by 3 bases, with 12 bases between the two germline ends. This CDR3 region has 16 residues. This CDR3 is CASSQDLVVLNQPQHF. CDR3 coding DNA: TGCGCCAGCAGCCAAGACCTTGTCGTACTCAATCAGCCCCAGCATTTT.

Comment on this clonotype: One junction end disagrees with the germline gene, perhaps due to a read error. This chain uses TRBV7-2 with TRBJ2-7; TRBD2 matches 12 bases. Looked up from germline, CDR1 is SGHTA and CDR2 is FQGNSA. CDR3 length equals 18 residues. The CDR3 DNA is TGTGCCAGCAGCCTAGCGGGAGGGCCCCCCCGGCTAGGCTACGAGCAGTACTTC. This sequence encodes CASSLAGGPPRLGYEQYF.

This clonotype has more than one count but fewer than ten. The chain is built from TRBV11-3 and TRBJ1-2; 9 positions match TRBD1. V was clipped by 5 bases and J by 7 bases; unmatched bases: 8. Germline V CDR1 and CDR2: SGHNT, YENEEA. This CDR3 comprises 14 residues. Written as DNA, the CDR3 is TGTGCCAGCAGCACGCCGGGACAGGGACGTGGCTACACCTTC. It specifies CASSTPGQGRGYTF.

The table lists this clonotype with many counts. At one boundary the junction diverges from the germline segment, which might be a read error. The V call is TRBV5-1, the J call TRBJ1-1; unclear D gene. Germline V gene lookup returns CDR1 SGHRS and CDR2 YFSETQ. The CDR3 has 14 amino acids. Here the CDR3 DNA reads TGTGCCAGCAGCTTAGGGCAGATGAACACTGAAGCTTTCTTT. This sequence encodes CASSLGQMNTEAFF. Filled out from reference TRBV5-1 and TRBJ1-1, the complete variable domain reads KAGVTQTPRYLIKTRGQQVTLSCSPISGHRSVSWYQQTPGQGLQFLFEYFSETQRNKGNFPGRFSGRQFSNSRSEMNVSTLELGDSALYLCASSLGQMNTEAFFGQGTRLTVV.

The rearrangement joins TRBV25-1 to TRBJ1-2; D perhaps matches TRBD1 (6 bases). The CDR3 is 15 residues long. Germline V CDR1 and CDR2: MGHDK, SYGVNS. The V gene lost 6 bases and the J gene lost 7 bases, with 21 bases spanning the gap. The CDR3 is CASRRDTPSGVGYTF. For the CDR3, the DNA is TGTGCCAGCAGGCGGGACACACCTTCGGGCGTTGGCTACACCTTC.

V and J are TRBV7-9 and TRBJ2-7; D gene ambiguous. V was pared by 0 bases and J by 7 bases, with 10 bases between. CDR3 length equals 13 residues. Germline V CDR1 and CDR2: SEHNR, FQNEAQ (reference sequence). This CDR3 reads CASSLAGWEEQYF. CDR3 DNA: TGTGCCAGCAGCTTAGCAGGATGGGAAGAGCAGTACTTC.

V usage is TRBV6-6 and J usage is TRBJ2-6, with D maybe TRBD2 (6 bases). Germline CDR1 is MNHNY and CDR2 is SVGAGI (reference sequence). The V end lost 8 bases, the J end lost 0 bases, and 11 bases lay between the germline ends. This CDR3 region has 15 residues. CDR3 sequence reads: CASLDGGSGANVLTF. The DNA of the CDR3 is TGTGCCAGCCTCGACGGGGGCTCTGGGGCCAACGTCCTGACTTTC.

The sample holds a few counts of this clonotype. The gene calls are TRBV5-1 and TRBJ2-7; 10 nucleotides match TRBD1. Trimming took 4 bases from V and 3 from J; bases not matched to a gene: 7. This CDR3 has 15 amino acids. Germline assignment: CDR1 SGHRS and CDR2 YFSETQ. The CDR3 loop reads CASSPWTGGGYEQYF. Written as DNA, the CDR3 is TGCGCCAGCAGCCCCTGGACAGGGGGAGGCTACGAGCAGTACTTC.

This clonotype was picked up a small number of times. This sequence joins TRBV29-1 and TRBJ1-1, with D perhaps matching TRBD1 (5 bases). CDR3 length: 13 amino acids. V dropped 0 bases and J dropped 10 bases, with 15 bases sitting between them. Germline V CDR1 and CDR2: SQVTM, ANQGSEA. CDR3 sequence: CSVEEGGTAAAFF. The CDR3 DNA follows: TGCAGCGTTGAAGAGGGGGGAACGGCGGCAGCTTTCTTT.